These T cell receptor beta chains were read from a single sample in a study of OX40 agonist ivuxolimab in advanced cancers. Only in-frame clones appear in the TCRdb table, and some are missing; sequencing was by immunoSEQ multiplex PCR. The sample contains 50,000 to 70,000 clones, 75% to 90% of which appear only once. Sample: CD4+ or CD8+ T cells sorted from blood, taken in a trial of the OX40 agonist ivuxolimab. The receptors stem from an adult with an advanced solid tumor such as melanoma, head and neck, liver or kidney cancer. The CDR3 runs from the conserved cysteine through the conserved F or W. Fields, in order: D gene, clone size, V gene, J gene, CDR3 protein, CDR3 DNA. A D gene is named only where the DNA matches it firmly. Only part of the rows carry a size: once, few, many, or a class if the clone is expanded.

>.|.|TRBV18|TRBJ2-3
CASSPPPATDTQYF
TGTGCCAGCTCACCACCGCCAGCGACAGATACGCAGTATTTT
>TRBD2|.|TRBV7-3|TRBJ2-1
CASSTRASGAYSYNEQFF
TGTGCCAGCAGCACTAGGGCTAGCGGGGCTTACTCCTACAATGAGCAGTTCTTC
>.|.|TRBV15|TRBJ2-5
CATSRVGVQETQYF
TGTGCCACCAGCAGAGTAGGGGTCCAAGAGACCCAGTACTTC
>TRBD2|.|TRBV2|TRBJ2-7
CASSDRLAGAPRF
TGTGCCAGCAGTGACAGACTAGCGGGAGCGCCCCGGTTC
>TRBD1|once|TRBV6-5|TRBJ1-6
CASSVRDRSNSPLHF
TGTGCCAGCAGTGTCCGGGACAGGTCAAATTCACCCCTCCACTTT
>.|.|TRBV4-1|TRBJ2-3
CASTPSSNTDTQYF
TGCGCCAGCACCCCTAGCTCAAACACAGATACGCAGTATTTT
>TRBD2|.|TRBV11-2|TRBJ2-5
CASSLNGGALWETQYF
TGTGCCAGCAGCTTAAACGGGGGGGCCCTGTGGGAGACCCAGTACTTC
>.|.|TRBV19|TRBJ2-7
CASSNEAGYEQYF
TGTGCCAGTAGTAATGAGGCGGGTTACGAGCAGTACTTC
>.|.|TRBV6-1|TRBJ2-7
CASSPLLESYEQYF
TGTGCCAGCAGTCCCCTACTAGAGTCCTACGAGCAGTACTTC
>.|few|TRBV27|TRBJ2-7
CASSLSTGETYEQYF
TGTGCCAGCAGTTTATCCACAGGAGAGACCTACGAGCAGTACTTC
>.|.|TRBV19|TRBJ2-3
CAIGPGTDTQYF
TGTGCCATTGGGCCCGGCACAGATACGCAGTATTTT
>.|once|TRBV5-1|TRBJ2-1
CASSSPTAIYNEQFF
TGCGCCAGCAGCTCACCGACAGCGATCTACAATGAGCAGTTCTTC
>.|.|TRBV19|TRBJ1-2
CASSIQECNYGYTF
TGTGCCAGTAGTATTCAGGAGTGTAACTATGGCTACACCTTC
>.|once|TRBV6-6|TRBJ2-7
CASSYSRDRAIEQYF
TGTGCCAGCAGTTACTCTAGGGACCGCGCAATCGAGCAGTACTTC
>.|.|TRBV5-1|TRBJ1-2
CASSLEGLGYGYTF
TGCGCCAGCAGCTTGGAGGGGTTAGGCTATGGCTACACCTTC
>TRBD1|.|TRBV9|TRBJ1-1
CASSQGQVNTEAFF
TGTGCCAGCAGCCAAGGACAGGTGAACACTGAAGCTTTCTTT
>.|once|TRBV4-1|TRBJ2-4
CASSQVALTQDIQYF
TGCGCCAGCAGCCAAGTCGCCCTGACCCAGGACATTCAGTACTTC
>.|.|TRBV6-1|TRBJ1-3
CGVRPSGNTIYF
TGTGGGGTCAGGCCCTCTGGAAACACCATATATTTT
>TRBD1|.|TRBV10-3|TRBJ2-2
CAISEFDRGLTGELFF
TGTGCCATCAGTGAGTTCGACAGGGGGCTGACCGGGGAGCTGTTTTTT
>.|.|TRBV19|TRBJ1-5
CASSSMSNQPQHF
TGTGCCAGTAGTAGTATGTCTAATCAGCCCCAGCATTTT
>.|.|TRBV19|TRBJ2-7
CASSRSHLDEQYF
TGTGCCAGTAGTAGGTCCCATTTGGACGAGCAGTACTTC
>.|.|TRBV21-1|TRBJ1-2
CASSLSRALNNGGYTF
TGTGCCAGCAGCCTCAGCCGGGCCCTTAACAACGGAGGCTACACCTTC